Each of the 21 T cell receptor beta chains below was sequenced from the same sample in a study of T cell responses to AZD1222 COVID-19 vaccine. Data came from immunoSEQ multiplex PCR; TCRdb stores just in-frame clones and leaves some out. The sample yields around 180,000 clones, 70% to 90% seen once. The sample here was peripheral blood, taken on day 0 of AZD1222 vaccination. These receptors were obtained from an adult in good health.

The rearrangement joins TRBV5-4 to TRBJ2-7; D may be TRBD2 (6 bases). The CDR3 is 13 amino acids. The V gene's germline CDR1 is SGHNT and CDR2 YYREEE (reference sequence). With 6 bases removed from V and 4 bases from J, the gap between germline ends came to 14 bases. In DNA, the CDR3 is TGTGCCAGCACCCCCTCAGGGAGGTACGAGCAGTACTTC. Its translation: CASTPSGRYEQYF.

In its sample, this clone was seen once. V is TRBV7-3 and J is TRBJ1-1; D not certain. With 1 base removed from V and 7 bases from J, the gap between germline ends came to 7 bases. Germline V gene sequence: CDR1 SGHTA, CDR2 FQGTGA. This CDR3 is 12 amino acids long. CDR3 amino acids: CASSLNGLEAFF. The CDR3 DNA reads as TGTGCCAGCAGCTTAAACGGACTTGAAGCTTTCTTT.

DNA of the CDR3: TGTGCCAGCAGCCAATCGGGCCGCTACGAGCAGTACTTC. This sequence encodes CASSQSGRYEQYF. V and J are TRBV3-1 (or the pseudogene TRBV3-2) and TRBJ2-7, with no clear D. Germline V lookup: CDR1 LGHDT, CDR2 YNNKEL (reference sequence). Trimming cost V 2 bases and J 3 bases, with 8 bases left between them. The CDR3 is 13 amino acids.

The rearrangement links TRBV19 to TRBJ1-2; D is possibly TRBD1 (6 bases). This CDR3 region has 14 residues. Between the trimmed V and J ends, which lost 9 bases and 0 bases, there was a span of 14 bases. The germline CDR1 and CDR2 sequences are LNHDA and SQIVND (reference sequence). CDR3 bases: TGTGCCAGCAAGGACAGAGCGACTAACTATGGCTACACCTTC. Its translation is CASKDRATNYGYTF.

V and J are TRBV28 and TRBJ2-5; 11 bases are a match to TRBD2. This CDR3 comprises 15 residues. The V and J ends lost 4 bases and 7 bases, in that order; junction bases with no gene match: 8. Germline-derived CDR1 and CDR2 are MDHEN and SYDVKM. The CDR3 region is CASSSLAGALGTQYF. The CDR3 coding sequence is TGTGCCAGCAGTTCACTAGCGGGGGCCTTGGGGACCCAGTACTTC.

The rearrangement joins TRBV7-2 to TRBJ1-1, with D perhaps TRBD1 (5 bases). Per the germline V gene, CDR1 is SGHTA and CDR2 is FQGNSA. The germline V and J ends were trimmed by 2 bases and 4 bases, with 11 bases remaining between them. The CDR3 covers 14 residues. Written as DNA, the CDR3 is TGTGCCAGCAGCTTAAAGGGAGGGACCACTGAAGCTTTCTTT. Translated, it gives CASSLKGGTTEAFF.

This rearrangement joins TRBV29-1 to TRBJ1-1; 9 bases fit TRBD1. The ends lost 7 bases at V and 4 bases at J; junction bases unmatched: 7. The CDR3 has 13 residues. Germline loops: CDR1 SQVTM, CDR2 ANQGSEA. The CDR3 loop reads CSGYRDRVTEAFF. The CDR3 DNA reads as TGCAGCGGTTACCGGGACAGGGTCACTGAAGCTTTCTTT.

The chain employs TRBV5-6 and TRBJ2-2; 11 bases agree with TRBD2. The length of the CDR3 is 17 residues. V was pared by 4 bases and J by 4 bases, with 9 bases of the junction left unmatched. The germline V gene encodes CDR1 SGHDT and CDR2 YYEEEE. CDR3 nucleotides: TGTGCCAGCAGCCAGGGACTAGCGGTACTTCCCACCGGGGAGCTGTTTTTT. This encodes CASSQGLAVLPTGELFF.

The rearrangement uses TRBV6-5 and TRBJ1-1, with TRBD1 matching over 7 bases. Trimming took 3 bases from V and 4 from J; bases not matched to a gene: 5. CDR3 length: 14 amino acids. Germline V gene data show CDR1 as MNHEY and CDR2 as SVGAGI. For the CDR3, the DNA is TGTGCCAGCAGTTATGAGGGGGCGATCACTGAAGCTTTCTTT. This translates into CASSYEGAITEAFF.

CDR3 amino acids: CASSLSTSAAGRNEQFF. The CDR3 DNA sequence: TGTGCCAGCAGCTTAAGCACTTCCGCGGCGGGACGGAATGAGCAGTTCTTC. This rearrangement joins TRBV11-2 to TRBJ2-1; D may be TRBD2 (6 bases). Germline V gene data show CDR1 as SGHAT and CDR2 as FQNNGV. CDR3 size: 17 residues. V lost 2 bases and J lost 7, with 21 bases in between. The full variable domain, with the rest looked up from reference TRBV11-2 and TRBJ2-1, is EAGVAQSPRYKIIEKRQSVAFWCNPISGHATLYWYQQILGQGPKLLIQFQNNGVVDDSQLPKDRFSAERLKGVDSTLKIQPAKLEDSAVYLCASSLSTSAAGRNEQFFGPGTRLTVL.

This chain connects TRBV6-1 to TRBJ2-3, with 8 positions matching TRBD1. This CDR3 is built from 15 residues. With 4 bases clipped from V and 5 bases from J, the junction kept 8 bases outside the gene matches. Per germline, CDR1 MNHNS and CDR2 SASEGT. The CDR3 loop is CASSALTGGEDTQYF. As DNA, the CDR3 is TGTGCCAGCAGTGCCCTCACAGGGGGAGAAGATACGCAGTATTTT.

The V and J genes are TRBV7-9 and TRBJ1-5; D is possibly TRBD1 (6 bases). This CDR3 is built from 13 residues. The germline V gene has CDR1 SEHNR and CDR2 FQNEAQ (reference sequence). V gave up 5 bases and J gave up 3 bases, with 8 bases separating them. The CDR3 sequence is CASSRQVNQPQHF. The CDR3 nucleotides read TGTGCCAGCAGCCGACAGGTCAATCAGCCCCAGCATTTT.

This chain joins TRBV5-5 and TRBJ1-1; possible D gene TRBD1, 6 bases. Germline lookup yields CDR1 SGHKS and CDR2 YYEKEE (reference sequence). The V end was cut by 4 bases, the J end by 0 bases, with 13 bases between. The CDR3 totals 15 residues. The DNA of the CDR3 is TGTGCCAGCAGCATACAGGGAGGTGTGAACACTGAAGCTTTCTTT. It specifies CASSIQGGVNTEAFF.

The CDR3 here is CASSPLGPDTEAFF. DNA for the CDR3: TGTGCCAGCAGTCCACTGGGGCCGGACACTGAAGCTTTCTTT. This chain connects TRBV6-1 to TRBJ1-1, with a tentative D call TRBD1 (5 bases). The CDR3 consists of 14 residues. Per germline, CDR1 MNHNS and CDR2 SASEGT. Trimming left V 5 bases short and J 3 bases short, with 13 bases between.

The chain couples TRBV19 to TRBJ1-1; unclear D gene. V was pared by 1 base and J by 0 bases, with 9 bases between. The V gene's germline CDR1 is LNHDA and CDR2 SQIVND (reference sequence). CDR3 length: 15 residues. The CDR3 spells CASSIGPGMNTEAFF. CDR3 nucleotides: TGTGCCAGTAGTATAGGTCCCGGAATGAACACTGAAGCTTTCTTT.

In this sample, this clone turned up once. The rearrangement joins TRBV28 to TRBJ2-1; TRBD1 matches 7 bases. The CDR3 is 15 residues long. Per the germline V gene, CDR1 is MDHEN and CDR2 is SYDVKM. The V and J ends lost 5 bases and 4 bases, in that order; junction bases with no gene match: 8. In DNA, the CDR3 is TGTGCCAGCAGTCCCCCAGGACAGGCTTACAATGAGCAGTTCTTC. Translation gives CASSPPGQAYNEQFF.

This clone showed up just a few times. This sequence joins TRBV3-1 (or the pseudogene TRBV3-2) and TRBJ2-7; D ambiguous. V lost 5 bases and J lost 6, with 17 bases in between. The CDR3 contains 14 residues. The germline gives CDR1 LGHDT, CDR2 YNNKEL (reference sequence). The CDR3 sequence: CASSLVGPTGEQYF. CDR3 nucleotide sequence: TGTGCCAGCAGCTTAGTAGGGCCTACCGGCGAGCAGTACTTC.

The chain uses TRBV4-1 and TRBJ1-5, with D maybe TRBD1 (5 bases). Trimming removed 8 bases at V and 1 base at J, with 9 bases between. The germline V gene has CDR1 MGHRA and CDR2 YSYEKL. The CDR3 is made up of 13 amino acids. CDR3 bases: TGCGCCAGCGGAGAGGGGAGCAATCAGCCCCAGCATTTT. The encoded protein is CASGEGSNQPQHF.

This chain's CDR3 is CASSQGRGIYGYTF. The DNA of the CDR3 is TGCGCCAGCAGCCAAGGTCGGGGGATCTATGGCTACACCTTC. The V gene is TRBV4-3, the J gene TRBJ1-2; tentatively, D is TRBD1 (5 bases). The CDR3 totals 14 residues. Germline V gives CDR1 LGHNA, CDR2 YSLEER. V lost 1 base to trimming and J lost 4 bases, with 10 bases between them.

This chain joins TRBV2 and TRBJ1-1; TRBD1 might be the D (6 bases). V lost 5 bases and J 4 bases, leaving 11 bases between the germline ends. The CDR3 is 13 residues long. Looked up from germline, CDR1 is SNHLY and CDR2 is FYNNEI. The CDR3: CASSTRGTTEAFF. In DNA form, the CDR3 reads TGTGCCAGCAGTACGAGGGGGACCACTGAAGCTTTCTTT.

The chain is built from TRBV12-3 or TRBV12-4 and TRBJ2-3; no reliable D call. Trimming stripped 6 bases from V and 7 bases from J, with 11 bases between. The CDR3 has 12 residues. This CDR3 reads CASSPPWNTQYF. The CDR3 DNA follows: TGTGCCAGCAGCCCACCTTGGAATACGCAGTATTTT.